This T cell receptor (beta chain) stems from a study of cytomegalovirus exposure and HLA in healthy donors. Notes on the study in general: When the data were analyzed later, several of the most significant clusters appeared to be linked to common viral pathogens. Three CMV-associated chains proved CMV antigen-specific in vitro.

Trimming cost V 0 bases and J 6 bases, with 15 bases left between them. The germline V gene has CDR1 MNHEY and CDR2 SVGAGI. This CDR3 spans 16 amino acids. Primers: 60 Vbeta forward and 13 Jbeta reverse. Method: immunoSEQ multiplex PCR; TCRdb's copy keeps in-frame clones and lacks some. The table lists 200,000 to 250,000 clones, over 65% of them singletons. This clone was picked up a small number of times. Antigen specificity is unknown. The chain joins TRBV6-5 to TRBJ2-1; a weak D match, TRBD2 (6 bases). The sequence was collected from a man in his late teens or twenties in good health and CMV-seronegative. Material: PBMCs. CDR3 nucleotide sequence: TGTGCCAGCAGTTACTCACAGCGGGCTGCGGGCAATGAGCAGTTCTTC. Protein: CASSYSQRAAGNEQFF.